Below, 9 T cell receptor beta chains from the same sample are listed, as sequenced in a study of cytomegalovirus exposure and HLA in healthy donors. This PCR relied on a set of 60 Vbeta primers and 13 Jbeta primers. The table came from immunoSEQ multiplex PCR; TCRdb's copy has only in-frame clones and leaves some out. Among roughly 160,000 clones, roughly 84% were seen once, and the ten largest hold under 0.4%. Material for sequencing was PBMCs. The receptors shown here come from a boy younger than 10 in good health and CMV-seronegative.

The J gene is TRBJ2-3, the V gene TRBV10-3, with 10 nucleotides matching TRBD2. CDR3 length equals 16 residues. Germline CDR1 reads ENHRY; CDR2 reads SYGVKD. J lost 0 bases, V lost 5 bases, and 5 bases had no gene match. CDR3 in DNA: TGTGCCATCAGTCGAGGACTAGCGGAGAGCACAGATACGCAGTATTTT. It translates to CAISRGLAESTDTQYF.

The rearrangement uses TRBV15 and TRBJ2-1; 10 nucleotides match TRBD2. CDR3 length: 17 residues. J gave up 4 bases and V 5 bases, and 11 bases lay outside the gene matches. CDR1 and CDR2 (germline): LNHNV, YYDKDF (reference sequence). DNA for the CDR3: TGTGCCACCAGCCTCAGGGCCCCTAGCGGGAGATACAATGAGCAGTTCTTC. Protein product: CATSLRAPSGRYNEQFF. The complete variable domain, with remaining parts taken from reference TRBV15 and TRBJ2-1, reads DAMVIQNPRYQVTQFGKPVTLSCSQTLNHNVMYWYQQKSSQAPKLLFHYYDKDFNNEADTPDNFQSRRPNTSFCFLDIRSPGLGDTAMYLCATSLRAPSGRYNEQFFGPGTRLTVL.

The chain is built from TRBV27 and TRBJ2-6, with D possibly TRBD1 on 6 matching bases. CDR3 length: 18 residues. The V gene's germline CDR1 is MNHEY and CDR2 SMNVEV (reference sequence). Deletions cut 5 bases from V and 2 bases from J, with 19 bases between. As DNA, the CDR3 is TGTGCCAGCAGTCTCGTCCGAACAGGGAGCCCTGGGGCCAACGTCCTGACTTTC. Translating it yields CASSLVRTGSPGANVLTF.

This chain links TRBV7-5 with TRBJ2-1; the listed D gene, TRBD1, was not tested against the DNA. TRBV7-5 represents a pseudogene. CDR3 length: 16 residues. CDR3 sequence: CARSLRGIGPYNEQFF. For the CDR3, the DNA is TGTGCCAGAAGCTTAAGGGGGATAGGCCCCTACAATGAGCAGTTCTTC.

This clone was picked up a small number of times. The rearrangement joins TRBV6-5 to TRBJ2-7; TRBD1 agrees at 8 bases. Unmatched junction bases numbered 7, after V lost 6 bases and J lost 6 bases. CDR1 and CDR2 (germline): MNHEY, SVGAGI. The CDR3 is 13 amino acids. CDR3 amino acids: CASSRGLQSEQYF. CDR3 coding DNA: TGTGCCAGCAGCAGGGGGCTTCAGTCCGAGCAGTACTTC.

The V call is TRBV5-1, the J call TRBJ2-5, with TRBD1 identical over 7 bases. Germline CDR1 SGHRS, CDR2 YFSETQ. V gave up 2 bases and J gave up 5 bases; unmatched junction bases: 6. The CDR3 contains 14 residues. The CDR3 nucleotides read TGCGCCAGCAGCTTTGCTGACAGGGATGAGACCCAGTACTTC. This codes for CASSFADRDETQYF.

This clone was detected only a few times. V is TRBV15 and J is TRBJ2-3; weak D call: TRBD2 (6 bases). V gave up 1 base and J gave up 3 bases, with 14 bases separating them. The CDR3 consists of 16 residues. CDR1 LNHNV and CDR2 YYDKDF come from the germline V gene (reference sequence). CDR3 nucleotides: TGTGCCACCAGCAGAGCCCAGGCGGGGAAGACAGATACGCAGTATTTT. Protein product: CATSRAQAGKTDTQYF.

The rearrangement uses TRBV2 and TRBJ1-4; D unclear. Between the trimmed V and J ends, which lost 2 bases and 8 bases, there was a span of 15 bases. CDR3 length: 15 amino acids. Germline loops: CDR1 SNHLY, CDR2 FYNNEI. The CDR3 DNA reads as TGTGCCAGCAGTGAACGAAGGACTGGGATGGAAAAACTGTTTTTT. As protein: CASSERRTGMEKLFF.

This clone was detected a few times. This chain connects TRBV2 to TRBJ1-2, with D perhaps TRBD1 (5 bases). The CDR3 contains 16 residues. Germline CDR1 SNHLY, CDR2 FYNNEI. Trimming took 4 bases from V and 6 from J, leaving 21 bases between them. The CDR3 region has the DNA TGTGCCAGCAGTGTTTCAGGGACTTCACAAAGGCATGGCTACACCTTC. Residues: CASSVSGTSQRHGYTF.